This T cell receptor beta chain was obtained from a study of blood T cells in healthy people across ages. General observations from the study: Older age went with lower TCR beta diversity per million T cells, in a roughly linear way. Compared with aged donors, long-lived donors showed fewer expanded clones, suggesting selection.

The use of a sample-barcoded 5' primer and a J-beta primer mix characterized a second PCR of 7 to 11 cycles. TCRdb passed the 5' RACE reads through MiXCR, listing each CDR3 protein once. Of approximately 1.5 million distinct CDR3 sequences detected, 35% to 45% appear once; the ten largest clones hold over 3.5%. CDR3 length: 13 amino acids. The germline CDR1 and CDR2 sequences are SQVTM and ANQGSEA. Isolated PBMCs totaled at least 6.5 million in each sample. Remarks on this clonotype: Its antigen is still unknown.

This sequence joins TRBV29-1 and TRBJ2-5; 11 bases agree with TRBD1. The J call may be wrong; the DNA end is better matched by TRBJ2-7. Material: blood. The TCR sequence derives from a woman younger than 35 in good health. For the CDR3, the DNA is TGCAGCGTTCTCGGACAGGGGGCAGGCGAGCAGTACTTC. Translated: CSVLGQGAGEQYF.